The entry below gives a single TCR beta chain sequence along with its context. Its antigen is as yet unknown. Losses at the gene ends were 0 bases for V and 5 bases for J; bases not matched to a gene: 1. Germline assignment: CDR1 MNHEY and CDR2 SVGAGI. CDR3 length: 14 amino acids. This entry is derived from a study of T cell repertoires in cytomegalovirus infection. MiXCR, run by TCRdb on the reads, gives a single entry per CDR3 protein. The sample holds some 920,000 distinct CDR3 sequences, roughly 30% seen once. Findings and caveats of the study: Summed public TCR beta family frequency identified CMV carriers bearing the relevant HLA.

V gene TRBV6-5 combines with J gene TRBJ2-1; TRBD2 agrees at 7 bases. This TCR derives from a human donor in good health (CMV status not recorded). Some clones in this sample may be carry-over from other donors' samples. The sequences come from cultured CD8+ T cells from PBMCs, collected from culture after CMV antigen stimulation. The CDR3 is CASSYSGGNNEQFF. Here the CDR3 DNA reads TGTGCCAGCAGTTACTCCGGGGGGAACAATGAGCAGTTCTTC.